This TCR beta chain was observed in a study of T-cell reconstitution after alpha-beta-depleted transplantation in children. This clonotype has a count of ten or more. TCRbeta library construction was performed incorporating unique molecular identifiers. TCRdb redid the calling of the PCR reads with MiXCR, one entry per CDR3 protein. The sample consists of about 230,000 distinct CDR3 sequences, 12% of them appearing once. V was trimmed by 4 bases and J by 4 bases, leaving 4 bases between them. CDR1 and CDR2 from the germline V gene are SEHNR and FQNEAQ (reference sequence). The CDR3 is 11 amino acids. The chain couples TRBV7-9 to TRBJ2-5; D gene unclear. Sequencing used PBMCs from the stem cell graft donor, obtained from the stem cell graft. The TCR sequence derives from a human donor who donated a stem cell graft to a child with acute lymphoblastic leukemia. CDR3 DNA: TGTGCCAGCAGCTCCACAGAGACCCAGTACTTC. This sequence encodes CASSSTETQYF.